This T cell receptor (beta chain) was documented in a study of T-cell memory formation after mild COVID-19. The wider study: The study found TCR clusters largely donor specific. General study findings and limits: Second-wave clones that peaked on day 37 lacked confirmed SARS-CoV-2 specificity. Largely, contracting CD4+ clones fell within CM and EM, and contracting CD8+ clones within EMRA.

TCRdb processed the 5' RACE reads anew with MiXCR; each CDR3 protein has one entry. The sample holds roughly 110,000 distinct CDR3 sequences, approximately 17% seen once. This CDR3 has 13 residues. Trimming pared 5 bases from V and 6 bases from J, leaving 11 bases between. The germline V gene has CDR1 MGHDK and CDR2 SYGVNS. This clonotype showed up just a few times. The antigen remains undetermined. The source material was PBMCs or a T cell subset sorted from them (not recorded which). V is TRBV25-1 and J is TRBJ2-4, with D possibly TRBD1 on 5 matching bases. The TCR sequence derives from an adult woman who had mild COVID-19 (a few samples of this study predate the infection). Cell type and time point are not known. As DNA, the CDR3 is TGTGCCAGCAGTCAAGGGGCGTTAAACATTCAGTACTTC. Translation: CASSQGALNIQYF.